The 11 T cell receptor beta chains given below trace back to one sample, sequenced in a study of CD8 T cells in ankylosing spondylitis. Study-wide points: Blood from ankylosing spondylitis patients appeared to carry a characteristic roughly 8-variant TCR beta motif.

TCRdb called the 5' RACE reads again in MiXCR, with one record for every CDR3 protein. In the table there are around 890,000 distinct CDR3 sequences, about an eighth of which are singletons. Their antigens are not known. Sequenced: blood, either unsorted or a sorted T cell fraction (not recorded which). These receptors came from a male donor with ankylosing spondylitis.

V usage is TRBV11-1 and J usage is TRBJ2-3; D might be TRBD1 (6 bases). This CDR3 is 16 amino acids long. Between the trimmed V and J ends, which lost 1 base and 1 base, there was a span of 12 bases. Germline V CDR1 and CDR2: SGHAT, FQDESV (reference sequence). Written as DNA, the CDR3 is TGTGCCAGCAGCTTAGATGACAGGCTGGGCACAGATACGCAGTATTTT. Its translation is CASSLDDRLGTDTQYF.

The rearrangement uses TRBV11-2 and TRBJ2-7; possibly TRBD1 for D (6 bases). This CDR3 is 15 amino acids long. V was pared by 5 bases and J by 4 bases, with 18 bases between. Germline CDR1 reads SGHAT; CDR2 reads FQNNGV. Written as DNA, the CDR3 is TGTGCCAGCAGCCCCAAATCCCGACAGGCTTACGAGCAGTACTTC. It encodes CASSPKSRQAYEQYF.

V usage is TRBV20-1 and J usage is TRBJ2-7; D may be TRBD2 (7 bases). There are 14 residues in the CDR3. Trimming removed 0 bases at V and 3 bases at J, with 12 bases between. Germline-derived CDR1 and CDR2 are DFQATT and SNEGSKA (reference sequence). The CDR3 region is CSARDTGRGYEQYF. CDR3 nucleotides: TGCAGTGCTAGAGATACAGGGAGGGGCTACGAGCAGTACTTC.

The chain is built from TRBV12-3 or TRBV12-4 and TRBJ1-4; D is unclear. The CDR3 is 12 residues long. V was shortened by 6 bases and J by 4 bases, with 6 bases between the two germline ends. CDR3 coding DNA: TGTGCCAGCAGCCGGCGTAATGAAAAACTGTTTTTT. Translation: CASSRRNEKLFF.

The rearrangement uses TRBV6-1 and TRBJ1-5, with D perhaps matching TRBD1 (6 bases). From germline, CDR1 is MNHNS and CDR2 SASEGT. This CDR3 is 15 amino acids long. V lost 3 bases to trimming and J lost 7 bases, with 16 bases between them. CDR3 coding DNA: TGTGCCAGCAGTGATGGGACATCTTCGGGGCAGCCCCAGCATTTT. Protein: CASSDGTSSGQPQHF.

The gene calls are TRBV11-1 and TRBJ2-7; maybe TRBD1 (5 bases). Germline V gene lookup returns CDR1 SGHAT and CDR2 FQDESV (reference sequence). The V end lost 5 bases, the J end lost 4 bases, and 12 bases lay between the germline ends. CDR3 size: 13 residues. In nucleotides, the CDR3 is TGTGCCAGCAGCCACGACAGTCCGTACGAGCAGTACTTC. Translated, it gives CASSHDSPYEQYF.

This clonotype was seen a few times. The J gene is TRBJ2-6, the V gene TRBV7-2; possibly TRBD1 for D (6 bases). Between the trimmed V and J ends, which lost 5 bases and 0 bases, there was a span of 14 bases. This CDR3 comprises 17 residues. The V gene's germline CDR1 is SGHTA and CDR2 FQGNSA. In DNA form, the CDR3 reads TGTGCCAGCAGCCCCCGGGACACCGACTCTGGGGCCAACGTCCTGACTTTC. It yields the protein CASSPRDTDSGANVLTF.

CDR3 DNA sequence: TGTGCCAGCAGTTACTCGCTCGACTCCTACAATGAGCAGTTCTTC. Protein product: CASSYSLDSYNEQFF. This rearrangement joins TRBV6-2 or TRBV6-3 to TRBJ2-1; D ambiguous. Germline lookup yields CDR1 MNHEY and CDR2 SVGEGT. The CDR3 is 15 residues long. V lost 0 bases to trimming and J lost 0 bases, with 6 bases between them.

The genes are TRBV4-3 and TRBJ1-1; possible D gene TRBD1, 6 bases. V lost 6 bases to trimming and J lost 6 bases, with 26 bases between them. CDR3 length: 17 amino acids. Germline-derived CDR1 and CDR2 are LGHNA and YSLEER. DNA for the CDR3: TGCGCCAGCAGTTCTACGGAGGGGGGGGCTGGGATGGCTGAAGCTTTCTTT. Translated: CASSSTEGGAGMAEAFF.

V usage is TRBV5-1 and J usage is TRBJ2-1; 7 bases match TRBD2. Trimming removed 4 bases from V and 4 bases from J; junction bases left unmatched: 11. Germline V gene sequence: CDR1 SGHRS, CDR2 YFSETQ. The CDR3 consists of 16 residues. CDR3 loop: CASSRSGNIEYNEQFF. The CDR3 nucleotides read TGCGCCAGCAGCAGGAGCGGGAACATTGAATACAATGAGCAGTTCTTC.

The CDR3, as DNA: TGCGCCAGCAACCAAGGCAACCCTAACTATGGCTACACCTTC. This encodes CASNQGNPNYGYTF. This chain joins TRBV5-1 and TRBJ1-2; D unclear. V shed 6 bases and J shed 0 bases, with 12 bases lying between them. CDR1 is SGHRS and CDR2 is YFSETQ in the germline V gene. CDR3 size: 14 residues.